This TCR beta chain was found in a study of lymphopenia after photon versus proton radiotherapy. V lost 3 bases to trimming and J lost 1 base; unmatched junction nucleotides: 5. In germline, CDR1 is SGHNT, CDR2 YENEEA. There are 15 residues in the CDR3. The data were produced by immunoSEQ multiplex PCR, yet TCRdb's version contains in-frame clones alone and is incomplete. Of approximately 71,000 clones in the sample, approximately 90% were seen once. The sample here was peripheral blood, taken from a patient treated with photon-based radiotherapy. This sequence was found in a woman between 65 and 79 years old with pancreatic cancer. The chain joins TRBV11-3 to TRBJ2-5; TRBD2 agrees at 7 bases. The CDR3 nucleotides are TGTGCCAGCAGCTTCGCGGGAGAATCCCAAGAGACCCAGTACTTC. Protein product: CASSFAGESQETQYF. The entire variable domain, with the rest obtained from reference TRBV11-3 and TRBJ2-5, is as follows: EAGVVQSPRYKIIEKKQPVAFWCNPISGHNTLYWYLQNLGQGPELLIRYENEEAVDDSQLPKDRFSAERLKGVDSTLKIQPAELGDSAVYLCASSFAGESQETQYFGPGTRLLVL.